Below, 22 T cell receptor beta chains from the same sample are listed, as sequenced in a study of human T cells and chemical hapten exposure. TCRdb called the RACE reads again in MiXCR, with one record for every CDR3 protein. The table records more than 75,000 distinct CDR3 sequences, 7% to 10% of them present only once. Regarding time point: patch test 2, 6 weeks after DPC sensitization. Treatment denoted: therapeutic diphenylcyclopropenone sensitization with weekly scalp DPC. The sequences come from whole blood, collected in connection with sensitization to the hapten diphenylcyclopropenone (DPC). These receptors were taken from a woman aged 40 to 49 with alopecia areata. Some clones in this sample may be carry-over from other donors' samples.

Only a few counts were recorded for this clonotype. The chain employs TRBV7-3 and TRBJ2-7, with D perhaps being TRBD1 or TRBD2 (5 bases each). Germline-derived CDR1 and CDR2 are SGHTA and FQGTGA. The CDR3 spans 17 residues. V was shortened by 5 bases and J by 7 bases, with 27 bases between the two germline ends. CDR3 protein: CASSPRNSGPQGGEQYF. The CDR3 DNA follows: TGTGCCAGCAGCCCCCGAAACTCGGGACCCCAGGGCGGAGAGCAGTACTTC. The variable domain in full, with the rest retrieved from reference TRBV7-3 and TRBJ2-7, is GAGVSQTPSNKVTEKGKYVELRCDPISGHTALYWYRQSLGQGPEFLIYFQGTGAADDSGLPNDRFFAVRPEGSVSTLKIQRTERGDSAVYLCASSPRNSGPQGGEQYFGPGTRLTVT.

In its sample, this clonotype was seen many times. V and J are TRBV5-1 and TRBJ2-1; 10 bases line up with TRBD2. CDR3 length: 15 amino acids. CDR1 is SGHRS, CDR2 YFSETQ, per germline. V lost 5 bases to trimming and J lost 5 bases; unmatched junction nucleotides: 7. The CDR3: CASRLSGRADNEQFF. For the CDR3, the DNA is TGCGCCAGCAGACTGAGCGGGAGGGCCGACAATGAGCAGTTCTTC.

This clonotype was observed a few times. The V call is TRBV15, the J call TRBJ2-2; 11 positions agree with TRBD1. V dropped 2 bases and J dropped 1; count of bases not matched to a gene: 3. The CDR3 covers 17 residues. CDR1 is LNHNV and CDR2 is YYDKDF in the germline V gene (reference sequence). CDR3 DNA sequence: TGTGCCACCAGCAGAAGGACAGGGGGCTTGAACACCGGGGAGCTGTTTTTT. Translation: CATSRRTGGLNTGELFF.

V and J are TRBV7-2 and TRBJ2-5, with 10 bases aligning to TRBD2. V lost 5 bases and J lost 0; bases outside the gene matches: 9. This CDR3 spans 17 amino acids. Germline-derived CDR1 and CDR2 are SGHTA and FQGNSA. CDR3 loop: CASSKRLAGTHQETQYF. Here the CDR3 DNA reads TGTGCCAGCAGCAAACGACTAGCGGGCACGCACCAAGAGACCCAGTACTTC.

This clonotype was seen just once. This chain uses TRBV28 with TRBJ1-4; weak D call: TRBD1 (5 bases). V was cut by 8 bases and J by 4 bases, with 11 bases left in between. The CDR3 sequence is 13 residues long. CDR1 MDHEN and CDR2 SYDVKM come from the germline V gene. CDR3 DNA: TGTGCCAGCGTGGGGCGGAATAATGAAAAACTGTTTTTT. This sequence encodes CASVGRNNEKLFF.

The chain uses TRBV5-1 and TRBJ2-3; no clear D. This CDR3 region has 14 residues. Germline lookup yields CDR1 SGHRS and CDR2 YFSETQ. Trimming stripped 1 base from V and 0 bases from J, with 6 bases between. CDR3: CASSLRQSTDTQYF. The DNA for the CDR3 is TGCGCCAGCAGCTTGAGGCAGAGCACAGATACGCAGTATTTT.

The chain links TRBV7-2 to TRBJ2-3; tentatively, D is TRBD1 (6 bases). The germline V and J ends were trimmed by 1 base and 3 bases, with 14 bases remaining between them. Germline assignment: CDR1 SGHTA and CDR2 FQGNSA. This CDR3 comprises 16 residues. The CDR3, as DNA: TGTGCCAGCAGCTTAGGTAGGACAGCAGCAACAGATACGCAGTATTTT. Translated, it gives CASSLGRTAATDTQYF.

This clonotype was found many times. The chain is built from TRBV29-1 and TRBJ2-1; no firm D call. V shed 3 bases and J shed 4 bases, with 4 bases lying between them. This CDR3 has 11 amino acids. Germline-derived CDR1 and CDR2 are SQVTM and ANQGSEA. DNA of the CDR3: TGCAGCGTTGACCTTTACAATGAGCAGTTCTTC. This gives the protein CSVDLYNEQFF.

This clonotype has more than one count but fewer than ten. The V and J genes are TRBV29-1 and TRBJ2-3, with 8 bases lining up with TRBD1. Germline V gives CDR1 SQVTM, CDR2 ANQGSEA. The CDR3 contains 14 residues. Trimming cost V 2 bases and J 5 bases; bases outside gene matches: 6. The CDR3 spells CSVENQGAIDTQYF. The CDR3 DNA sequence: TGCAGCGTTGAAAATCAGGGGGCCATAGATACGCAGTATTTT.

This clonotype was seen only a few times. The chain combines TRBV7-9 with TRBJ2-7; 7 bases are a match to TRBD1. The germline CDR1 and CDR2 sequences are SEHNR and FQNEAQ (reference sequence). V was pared by 5 bases and J by 0 bases, with 7 bases of the junction left unmatched. The CDR3 extends over 15 amino acids. CDR3 residues: CASSPDRAYSYEQYF. The CDR3 nucleotides are TGTGCCAGCAGCCCAGACAGGGCCTACTCCTACGAGCAGTACTTC.

This clonotype was seen only a few times. The chain uses TRBV7-9 and TRBJ1-3; 12 bases map to TRBD1. V dropped 5 bases and J dropped 4; count of bases not matched to a gene: 12. The CDR3 length is 18 residues. In germline, CDR1 is SEHNR, CDR2 FQNEAQ (reference sequence). The CDR3 sequence is CASSRYPRDRGLGNTIYF. The CDR3 DNA reads as TGTGCCAGCAGCCGATACCCCCGGGACAGGGGGCTCGGAAACACCATATATTTT.

V usage is TRBV12-3 or TRBV12-4 and J usage is TRBJ1-6; D perhaps matches TRBD1 (5 bases). This CDR3 is 15 amino acids long. Between the trimmed V and J ends, which lost 6 bases and 6 bases, there was a span of 15 bases. In nucleotides, the CDR3 is TGTGCCAGCAGACGGGGACTGAGGTTTAATTCACCCCTCCACTTT. This gives the protein CASRRGLRFNSPLHF.

This clonotype has at least ten counts. V and J are TRBV12-3 or TRBV12-4 and TRBJ1-1; D is uncertain. This CDR3 spans 14 amino acids. The V and J ends lost 7 bases and 5 bases respectively, with 17 bases between them. CDR3 nucleotides: TGTGCCAGCATCTCGATGGGCCGAGGGACTGAAGCTTTCTTT. Its protein product is CASISMGRGTEAFF.

At least ten counts were recorded for this clonotype. J is TRBJ1-4 and V is TRBV29-1; tentatively, D is TRBD1 (6 bases). V was cut by 7 bases and J by 4 bases, with 10 bases left in between. This CDR3 is 12 amino acids long. The germline gives CDR1 SQVTM, CDR2 ANQGSEA. Here the CDR3 reads CSGGQLNEKLFF. Here the CDR3 DNA reads TGCAGCGGTGGACAGCTTAATGAAAAACTGTTTTTT.

Only a few counts were recorded for this clonotype. The chain recombines TRBV7-9 with TRBJ2-6; D remains unclear. Trimming shortened V by 2 bases and J by 0 bases, and 11 bases separated the two germline ends. From germline, CDR1 is SEHNR and CDR2 FQNEAQ (reference sequence). CDR3 length equals 17 residues. The CDR3 here is CASSLTSLSSGANVLTF. The CDR3 DNA reads TGTGCCAGCAGCTTAACGAGCCTCAGCTCTGGGGCCAACGTCCTGACTTTC.

This clonotype came up many times. The chain couples TRBV11-2 to TRBJ2-3; 7 bases match TRBD2. The CDR3 loop spans 14 amino acids. Germline V gene lookup returns CDR1 SGHAT and CDR2 FQNNGV. The V and J ends lost 6 bases and 4 bases, in that order; junction bases with no gene match: 7. CDR3: CASRGGSWADTQYF. CDR3 coding DNA: TGTGCCAGCAGAGGCGGGAGTTGGGCAGATACGCAGTATTTT.

V and J are TRBV7-9 and TRBJ2-1; D might be TRBD2 (6 bases). The V gene's germline CDR1 is SEHNR and CDR2 FQNEAQ (reference sequence). Deletions cut 5 bases from V and 7 bases from J, with 15 bases between. The CDR3 covers 14 residues. CDR3 sequence (DNA): TGTGCCAGCAGCCCAAGGGACTTCGTTAATGAGCAGTTCTTC. Translating gives CASSPRDFVNEQFF.

The chain combines TRBV3-1 with TRBJ2-7, with 13 bases fitting TRBD2. The ends lost 4 bases at V and 0 bases at J; junction bases unmatched: 9. CDR3 size: 18 residues. Germline CDR1 and CDR2: LGHDT and YNNKEL (reference sequence). The CDR3 loop is CASSLGLAGYRSSYEQYF. The CDR3 coding sequence is TGTGCCAGCAGCCTGGGACTAGCGGGATACCGGAGCTCCTACGAGCAGTACTTC.

Here the CDR3 DNA reads TGTGCCAGCAGCGTGCGAGCGGTAAAGGGGACAGATACGCAGTATTTT. Amino acid sequence: CASSVRAVKGTDTQYF. This rearrangement joins TRBV13 to TRBJ2-3; D assignment may be TRBD1 or TRBD2 (5 bases each). The CDR3 sequence is 16 residues long. Germline assignment: CDR1 PRHDT and CDR2 FYEKMQ (reference sequence). Trimming pared 5 bases from V and 3 bases from J, leaving 18 bases between.

This clonotype was counted many times. The chain combines TRBV2 with TRBJ2-2, with D hard to call. The CDR3 length is 17 residues. CDR1 is SNHLY and CDR2 is FYNNEI in the germline V gene. Trimming stripped 2 bases from V and 1 base from J, with 14 bases between. CDR3 sequence (DNA): TGTGCCAGCAGTGAACGAGAGGCGAGCAAGAACACCGGGGAGCTGTTTTTT. Amino acids: CASSEREASKNTGELFF.

This clonotype was counted only a few times. The genes are TRBV9 and TRBJ2-7; 11 bases are a match to TRBD2. The CDR3 is 15 residues long. With V trimmed by 0 bases and J by 3 bases, 2 bases remained unmatched. The germline V gene has CDR1 SGDLS and CDR2 YYNGEE. This chain's CDR3 is CASSVGGTSGYEQYF. For the CDR3, the DNA is TGTGCCAGCAGCGTAGGGGGGACTAGCGGCTACGAGCAGTACTTC. The entire variable domain, with the rest obtained from reference TRBV9 and TRBJ2-7, is as follows: DSGVTQTPKHLITATGQRVTLRCSPRSGDLSVYWYQQSLDQGLQFLIQYYNGEERAKGNILERFSAQQFPDLHSELNLSSLELGDSALYFCASSVGGTSGYEQYFGPGTRLTVT.

CDR3 loop: CASSPGDRHEGYTF. CDR3 DNA sequence: TGCGCCAGCAGCCCGGGGGACAGGCATGAAGGCTACACCTTC. The rearrangement links TRBV5-1 to TRBJ1-2, with 8 positions matching TRBD1. The CDR3 consists of 14 residues. Germline V gives CDR1 SGHRS, CDR2 YFSETQ. V gave up 4 bases and J gave up 8 bases; unmatched junction bases: 10.